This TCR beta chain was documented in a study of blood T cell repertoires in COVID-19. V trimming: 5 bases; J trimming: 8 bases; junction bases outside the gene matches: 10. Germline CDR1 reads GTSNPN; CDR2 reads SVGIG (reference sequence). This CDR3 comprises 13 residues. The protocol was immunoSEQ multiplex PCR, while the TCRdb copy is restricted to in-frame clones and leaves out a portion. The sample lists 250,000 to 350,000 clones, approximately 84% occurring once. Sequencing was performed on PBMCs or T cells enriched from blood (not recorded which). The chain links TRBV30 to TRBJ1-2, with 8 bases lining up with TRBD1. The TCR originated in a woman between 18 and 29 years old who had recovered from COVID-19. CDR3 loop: CAWGTGQGYGYTF. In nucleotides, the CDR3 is TGTGCCTGGGGCACCGGACAGGGTTACGGCTACACCTTC.